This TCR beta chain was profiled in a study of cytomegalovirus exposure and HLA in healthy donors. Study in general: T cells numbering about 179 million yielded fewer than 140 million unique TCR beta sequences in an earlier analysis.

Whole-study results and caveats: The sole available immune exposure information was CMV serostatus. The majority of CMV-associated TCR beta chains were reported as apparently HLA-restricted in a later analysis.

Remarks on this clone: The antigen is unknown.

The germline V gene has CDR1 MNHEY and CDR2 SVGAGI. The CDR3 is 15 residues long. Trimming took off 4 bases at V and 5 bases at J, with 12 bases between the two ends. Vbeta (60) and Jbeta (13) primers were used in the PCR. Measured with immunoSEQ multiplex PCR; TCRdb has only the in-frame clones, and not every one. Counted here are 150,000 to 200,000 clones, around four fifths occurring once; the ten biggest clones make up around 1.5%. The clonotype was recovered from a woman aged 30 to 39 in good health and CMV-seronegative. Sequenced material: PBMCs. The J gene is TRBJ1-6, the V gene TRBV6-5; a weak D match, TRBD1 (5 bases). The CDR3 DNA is TGTGCCAGCAGTTGGGGCAGGGAAAATAATTCACCCCTCCACTTT. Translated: CASSWGRENNSPLHF.